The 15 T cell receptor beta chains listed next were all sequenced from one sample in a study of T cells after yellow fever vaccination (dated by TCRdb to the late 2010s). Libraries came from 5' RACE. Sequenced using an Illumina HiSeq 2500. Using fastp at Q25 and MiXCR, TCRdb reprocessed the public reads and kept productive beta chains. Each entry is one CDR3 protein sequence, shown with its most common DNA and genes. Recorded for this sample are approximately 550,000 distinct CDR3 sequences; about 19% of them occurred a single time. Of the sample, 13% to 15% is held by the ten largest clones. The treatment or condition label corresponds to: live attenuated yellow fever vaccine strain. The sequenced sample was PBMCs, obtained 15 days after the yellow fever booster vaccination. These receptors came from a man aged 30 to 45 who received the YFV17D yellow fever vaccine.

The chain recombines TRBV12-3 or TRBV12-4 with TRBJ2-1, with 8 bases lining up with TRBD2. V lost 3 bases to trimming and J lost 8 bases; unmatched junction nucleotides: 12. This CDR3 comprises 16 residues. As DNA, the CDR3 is TGTGCCAGCAGTTTTTTCAGCGGGAGAGATAACCATGAGCAGTTCTTC. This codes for CASSFFSGRDNHEQFF.

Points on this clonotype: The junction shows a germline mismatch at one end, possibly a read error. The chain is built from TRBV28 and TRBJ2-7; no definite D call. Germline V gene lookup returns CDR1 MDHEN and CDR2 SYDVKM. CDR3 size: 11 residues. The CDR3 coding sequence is TGTGCCAGCAGTTCCCTGACCATCGCGTCCTTC. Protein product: CASSSLTIASF.

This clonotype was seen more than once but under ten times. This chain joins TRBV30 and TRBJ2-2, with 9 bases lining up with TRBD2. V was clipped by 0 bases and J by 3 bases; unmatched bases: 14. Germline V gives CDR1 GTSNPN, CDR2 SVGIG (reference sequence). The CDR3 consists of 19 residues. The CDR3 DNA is TGTGCCTGGAGTGTACCAGGCGGGAGGGCCTCTATGTACACCGGGGAGCTGTTTTTT. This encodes CAWSVPGGRASMYTGELFF.

The CDR3 coding sequence is TGTGCCAGCCACGCGACAGGGCGCAACAATCAGCCCCAGCATTTT. Translation: CASHATGRNNQPQHF. This chain uses TRBV12-3 or TRBV12-4 with TRBJ1-5; 7 bases line up with TRBD1. This CDR3 contains 15 residues. J lost 3 bases, V lost 8 bases, and 10 bases had no gene match.

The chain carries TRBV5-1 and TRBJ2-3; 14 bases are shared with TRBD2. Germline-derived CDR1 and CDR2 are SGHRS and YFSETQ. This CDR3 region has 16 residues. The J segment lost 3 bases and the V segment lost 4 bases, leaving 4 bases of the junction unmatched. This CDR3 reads CASSRRLAGGTDTQYF. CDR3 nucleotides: TGCGCCAGCAGCCGCCGACTAGCGGGAGGGACAGATACGCAGTATTTT.

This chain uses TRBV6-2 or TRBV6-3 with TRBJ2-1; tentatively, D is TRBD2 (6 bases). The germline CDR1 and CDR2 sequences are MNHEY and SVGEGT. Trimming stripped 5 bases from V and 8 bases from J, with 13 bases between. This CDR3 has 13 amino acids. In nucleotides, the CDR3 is TGTGCCAGCAGTCCCCGGGGGTGGGATGAGCAGTTCTTC. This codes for CASSPRGWDEQFF.

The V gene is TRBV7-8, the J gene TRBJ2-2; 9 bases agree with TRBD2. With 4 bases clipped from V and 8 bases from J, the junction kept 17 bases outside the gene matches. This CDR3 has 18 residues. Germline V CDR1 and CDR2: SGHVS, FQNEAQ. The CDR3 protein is CASSSTPGLATMGGELFF. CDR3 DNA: TGTGCCAGCAGCTCAACTCCCGGACTAGCGACCATGGGGGGGGAGCTGTTTTTT. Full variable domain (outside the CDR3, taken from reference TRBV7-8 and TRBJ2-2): GAGVSQSPRYKVAKRGQDVALRCDPISGHVSLFWYQQALGQGPEFLTYFQNEAQLDKSGLPSDRFFAERPEGSVSTLKIQRTQQEDSAVYLCASSSTPGLATMGGELFFGEGSRLTVL.

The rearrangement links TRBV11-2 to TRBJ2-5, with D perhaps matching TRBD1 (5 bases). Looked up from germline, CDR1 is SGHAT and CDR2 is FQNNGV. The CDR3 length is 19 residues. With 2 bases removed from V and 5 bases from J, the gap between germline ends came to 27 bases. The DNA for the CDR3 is TGTGCCAGCAGCTTAATTTTTCGTGTCGTTGGGCGGAAGGGGGAGACCCAGTACTTC. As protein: CASSLIFRVVGRKGETQYF.

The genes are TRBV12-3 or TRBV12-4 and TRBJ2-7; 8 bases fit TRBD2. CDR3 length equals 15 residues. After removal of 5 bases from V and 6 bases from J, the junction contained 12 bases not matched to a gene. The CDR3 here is CASSPDGAGEVEQYF. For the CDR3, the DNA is TGTGCCAGCAGTCCCGACGGAGCGGGAGAAGTCGAGCAGTACTTC.

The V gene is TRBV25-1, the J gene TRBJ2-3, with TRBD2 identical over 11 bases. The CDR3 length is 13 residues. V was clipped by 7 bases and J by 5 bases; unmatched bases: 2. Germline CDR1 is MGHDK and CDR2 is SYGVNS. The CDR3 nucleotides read TGTGCCAGCAAACTAGCGGGAGTAGATACGCAGTATTTT. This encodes CASKLAGVDTQYF.

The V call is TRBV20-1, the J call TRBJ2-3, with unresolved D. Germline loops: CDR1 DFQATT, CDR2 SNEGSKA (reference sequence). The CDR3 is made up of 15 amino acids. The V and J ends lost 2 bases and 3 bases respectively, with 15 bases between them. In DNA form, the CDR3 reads TGCAGTGCTAGAAACGGGCAACTAAGTACAGATACGCAGTATTTT. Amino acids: CSARNGQLSTDTQYF.

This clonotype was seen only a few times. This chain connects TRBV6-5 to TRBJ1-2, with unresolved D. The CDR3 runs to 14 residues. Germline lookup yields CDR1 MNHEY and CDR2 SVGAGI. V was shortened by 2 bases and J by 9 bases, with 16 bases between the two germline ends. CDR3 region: CASSYNPDIGSYTF. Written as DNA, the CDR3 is TGTGCCAGCAGTTACAACCCAGACATCGGGAGCTACACCTTC.

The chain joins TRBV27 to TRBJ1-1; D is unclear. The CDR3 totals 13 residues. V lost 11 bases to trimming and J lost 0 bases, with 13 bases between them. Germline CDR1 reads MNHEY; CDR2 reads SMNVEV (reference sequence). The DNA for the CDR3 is TGTGCCTCCACCGGGGTTGTGAACACTGAAGCTTTCTTT. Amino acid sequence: CASTGVVNTEAFF.

The CDR3 DNA is TGTGCCAGTAGTATCCGACAGTTACATCAAGGCACGCAGTATTTT. Translated, it gives CASSIRQLHQGTQYF. The chain couples TRBV19 to TRBJ2-3; tentatively, D is TRBD1 (5 bases). Germline V gene sequence: CDR1 LNHDA, CDR2 SQIVND (reference sequence). CDR3 length equals 15 residues. The V end was cut by 3 bases, the J end by 9 bases, with 19 bases between.

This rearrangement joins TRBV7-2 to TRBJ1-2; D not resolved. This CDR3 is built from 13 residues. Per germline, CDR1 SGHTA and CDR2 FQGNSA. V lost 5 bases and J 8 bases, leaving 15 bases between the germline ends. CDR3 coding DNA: TGTGCCAGCAGCCCGAAAGGAGATGTAGGCTACACCTTC. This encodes CASSPKGDVGYTF. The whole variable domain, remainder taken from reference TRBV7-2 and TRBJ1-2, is GAGVSQSPSNKVTEKGKDVELRCDPISGHTALYWYRQSLGQGLEFLIYFQGNSAPDKSGLPSDRFSAERTGGSVSTLTIQRTQQEDSAVYLCASSPKGDVGYTFGSGTRLTVV.